Below, 32 T cell receptor beta chains from the same sample are listed, as sequenced in a study of OX40 agonist ivuxolimab in advanced cancers. TCRdb keeps only in-frame clones here, not all; method: immunoSEQ multiplex PCR. The data contain tens of thousands of clones, approximately 90% of them singletons. The source material was CD4+ or CD8+ T cells sorted from blood, sampled in a trial of the OX40 agonist ivuxolimab. The origin of the receptors is an adult with an advanced solid tumor such as melanoma, head and neck, liver or kidney cancer.

The chain has TRBV9 and TRBJ2-1; 10 bases align to TRBD1. The CDR3 contains 15 residues. The trim removed 5 bases at V and 6 bases at J, leaving 8 bases unmatched. The germline CDR1 and CDR2 sequences are SGDLS and YYNGEE. This CDR3 is CASSKGTGALNEQFF. The CDR3 DNA reads TGTGCCAGCAGTAAAGGGACAGGGGCACTCAATGAGCAGTTCTTC.

This clone was recorded a few times. CDR3 DNA: TGTGCCTGGAGTAGAGGGTTGGCCACTGAAGCTTTCTTT. Protein: CAWSRGLATEAFF. The rearrangement links TRBV30 to TRBJ1-1; D remains ambiguous. The CDR3 has 13 residues. Germline CDR1 is GTSNPN and CDR2 is SVGIG (reference sequence). Deletions cut 2 bases from V and 4 bases from J, with 11 bases between.

The CDR3 spells CAISMTGDDQPQHF. CDR3 sequence (DNA): TGTGCCATCAGTATGACAGGGGACGATCAGCCCCAGCATTTT. J is TRBJ1-5 and V is TRBV10-3; 8 positions agree with TRBD1. Germline CDR1 is ENHRY and CDR2 is SYGVKD. After removal of 5 bases from V and 5 bases from J, the junction contained 5 bases not matched to a gene. CDR3 length: 14 amino acids.

This sequence joins TRBV29-1 and TRBJ2-3; D call uncertain. CDR3 length: 13 residues. V gave up 1 base and J gave up 4 bases, with 9 bases separating them. Germline-derived CDR1 and CDR2 are SQVTM and ANQGSEA. CDR3: CSVEAQSADTQYF. The CDR3 DNA is TGCAGCGTTGAAGCCCAATCGGCAGATACGCAGTATTTT.

This rearrangement joins TRBV5-1 to TRBJ2-3; 8 bases align to TRBD1. Germline lookup yields CDR1 SGHRS and CDR2 YFSETQ. V shed 6 bases and J 1 base; nucleotides not matched to a gene: 4. This CDR3 is built from 14 residues. The CDR3 protein is CASTPGQGTDTQYF. CDR3 bases: TGCGCCAGCACCCCGGGACAGGGCACAGATACGCAGTATTTT. Complete variable domain (other parts from reference TRBV5-1 and TRBJ2-3): KAGVTQTPRYLIKTRGQQVTLSCSPISGHRSVSWYQQTPGQGLQFLFEYFSETQRNKGNFPGRFSGRQFSNSRSEMNVSTLELGDSALYLCASTPGQGTDTQYFGPGTRLTVL.

This clone was counted between two and nine times. The rearrangement joins TRBV4-1 to TRBJ1-5; 9 bases are a match to TRBD1. After removal of 4 bases from V and 7 bases from J, the junction contained 11 bases not matched to a gene. Germline V gene sequence: CDR1 MGHRA, CDR2 YSYEKL. The CDR3 has 16 amino acids. CDR3 loop: CASSPMDRGEGQPQHF. The CDR3 DNA reads as TGCGCCAGCAGCCCAATGGACAGGGGAGAAGGGCAGCCCCAGCATTTT.

The table lists this clone with a count of one. The chain joins TRBV5-4 to TRBJ2-3, with 9 positions matching TRBD2. The V gene's germline CDR1 is SGHNT and CDR2 YYREEE (reference sequence). The CDR3 spans 16 residues. Trimming cost V 4 bases and J 3 bases; bases outside gene matches: 9. The CDR3 DNA follows: TGTGCCAGCAGCCTGGGAACCGGACTAGCGACAGATACGCAGTATTTT. It codes for CASSLGTGLATDTQYF.

The chain recombines TRBV2 with TRBJ1-4; D unresolved. The CDR3 runs to 14 residues. Germline V gives CDR1 SNHLY, CDR2 FYNNEI. V lost 7 bases to trimming and J lost 4 bases, with 13 bases between them. DNA of the CDR3: TGTGCCAGCACCCTCCGAGGGCTTAATGAAAAACTGTTTTTT. Translated, it gives CASTLRGLNEKLFF.

The chain carries TRBV19 and TRBJ1-2; D not certain. Germline V gene sequence: CDR1 LNHDA, CDR2 SQIVND (reference sequence). The length of the CDR3 is 17 residues. The ends were cut back, 3 bases at V and 6 bases at J, with 23 bases in the middle. The CDR3 spells CASSMNIHFSLGDGYTF. The CDR3 DNA reads as TGTGCCAGTAGTATGAATATCCACTTCTCCCTGGGAGATGGCTACACCTTC.

The chain joins TRBV28 to TRBJ1-2, with D unresolved. CDR3 length: 13 amino acids. V was pared by 4 bases and J by 5 bases, with 11 bases between. Germline CDR1 is MDHEN and CDR2 is SYDVKM. CDR3 DNA: TGTGCCAGCAGTTCGGACGGGCAATATGGCTACACCTTC. Its translation: CASSSDGQYGYTF.

The rearrangement uses TRBV5-1 and TRBJ1-1; D uncertain. From germline, CDR1 is SGHRS and CDR2 YFSETQ. The ends were cut back, 0 bases at V and 0 bases at J, with 6 bases in the middle. This CDR3 comprises 14 residues. CDR3 sequence: CASSLGGMNTEAFF. The CDR3 DNA follows: TGCGCCAGCAGCTTGGGAGGGATGAACACTGAAGCTTTCTTT.

The rearrangement links TRBV28 to TRBJ2-1; 7 positions agree with TRBD1. CDR1 is MDHEN and CDR2 is SYDVKM in the germline V gene. V gave up 5 bases and J gave up 6 bases; unmatched junction bases: 13. CDR3 length: 16 amino acids. CDR3 bases: TGTGCCAGCAGTCCCCACCACAGGGGTCTCGGCAATGAGCAGTTCTTC. It translates to CASSPHHRGLGNEQFF.

In this sample, this clone turned up once. The rearrangement links TRBV15 to TRBJ2-5; perhaps TRBD2 as D (6 bases). Matching the DNA end better, TRBJ2-7 makes the J call doubtful. From germline, CDR1 is LNHNV and CDR2 YYDKDF (reference sequence). The CDR3 is 16 amino acids. CDR3 residues: CATSREDLASSYEQYF. In DNA form, the CDR3 reads TGTGCCACCAGCAGAGAGGATCTAGCGAGCTCCTACGAGCAGTACTTC.

V is TRBV4-3 and J is TRBJ1-2; the D gene is possibly TRBD1 (5 bases). The CDR3 consists of 15 residues. Germline-derived CDR1 and CDR2 are LGHNA and YSLEER. V was shortened by 1 base and J by 4 bases, with 13 bases between the two germline ends. CDR3 nucleotide sequence: TGCGCCAGCAGCCAAGGCTTCGGGGGGAGCTATGGCTACACCTTC. Its protein is CASSQGFGGSYGYTF.

The chain links TRBV7-9 to TRBJ1-1; a possible D gene is TRBD1 (5 bases). The CDR3 length is 13 residues. V lost 4 bases and J lost 0, with 6 bases in between. CDR1 is SEHNR and CDR2 is FQNEAQ in the germline V gene (reference sequence). This chain's CDR3 is CASSSRVNTEAFF. CDR3 nucleotides: TGTGCCAGCAGCTCCAGGGTGAACACTGAAGCTTTCTTT.

This clone was detected only a few times. The rearrangement links TRBV9 to TRBJ1-1, with 10 nucleotides matching TRBD1. Germline-derived CDR1 and CDR2 are SGDLS and YYNGEE. J was trimmed by 10 bases and V by 4 bases; bases with no gene match: 7. The CDR3 spans 13 residues. The CDR3 DNA is TGTGCCAGCAGCCCCGGGACAGGGGTAGTAGCTTTCTTT. This translates into CASSPGTGVVAFF.

The chain has TRBV11-1 and TRBJ1-1; D not certain. Trimming shortened V by 3 bases and J by 3 bases, and 11 bases separated the two germline ends. The CDR3 runs to 14 residues. Per germline, CDR1 SGHAT and CDR2 FQDESV (reference sequence). CDR3 sequence: CASSFLNADTEAFF. The CDR3 DNA sequence: TGTGCCAGCAGCTTCTTGAATGCGGACACTGAAGCTTTCTTT. The full variable domain, its missing parts supplied by reference TRBV11-1 and TRBJ1-1, is EAEVAQSPRYKITEKSQAVAFWCDPISGHATLYWYRQILGQGPELLVQFQDESVVDDSQLPKDRFSAERLKGVDSTLKIQPAELGDSAMYLCASSFLNADTEAFFGQGTRLTVV.

V gene TRBV15 combines with J gene TRBJ1-2; D unclear. Germline V CDR1 and CDR2: LNHNV, YYDKDF (reference sequence). The CDR3 is 14 residues long. V was cut by 0 bases and J by 4 bases, with 9 bases left in between. This CDR3 is CATSRDLESYGYTF. CDR3 bases: TGTGCCACCAGCAGAGATCTCGAGTCCTATGGCTACACCTTC.

This clone was seen once. The chain recombines TRBV18 with TRBJ1-2; 8 bases agree with TRBD1. Germline V lookup: CDR1 KGHSH, CDR2 LQKENI. This CDR3 region has 14 residues. V trimming: 2 bases; J trimming: 7 bases; junction bases outside the gene matches: 6. The CDR3 is CASSPARTGIGYTF. The CDR3 coding sequence is TGTGCCAGCTCACCAGCCCGGACAGGGATTGGCTACACCTTC.

The CDR3 sequence: CASSQEGEGLWGEQFF. The CDR3 DNA reads as TGTGCCAGCAGCCAAGAGGGCGAGGGTTTATGGGGTGAGCAGTTCTTC. This chain uses TRBV4-2 with TRBJ2-1, with a weak D call TRBD2 (5 bases). The germline CDR1 and CDR2 sequences are LGHNA and YNFKEQ. This CDR3 has 16 residues. Trimming left V 0 bases short and J 9 bases short, with 18 bases between.

This clone was seen only once. The genes are TRBV6-1 and TRBJ1-1, with 7 nucleotides matching TRBD1. This CDR3 contains 13 residues. V shed 4 bases, J shed 10 bases, and the junction held 9 bases outside the gene matches. Per the germline V gene, CDR1 is MNHNS and CDR2 is SASEGT. CDR3 nucleotide sequence: TGTGCCAGCAGTGGTGACAGGGCGCGCGGAGCTTTCTTT. It encodes CASSGDRARGAFF.

The rearrangement links TRBV6-1 to TRBJ1-3; tentatively, D is TRBD1 (5 bases). The V gene lost 6 bases and the J gene lost 4 bases, with 7 bases spanning the gap. This CDR3 comprises 12 residues. Germline CDR1 MNHNS, CDR2 SASEGT. CDR3 loop: CASRAGGNTIYF. The CDR3 DNA sequence: TGTGCCAGCAGGGCAGGGGGAAACACCATATATTTT.

This clone was counted a few times. The chain is built from TRBV4-1 and TRBJ1-1, with 7 bases that match TRBD1. CDR3 length: 16 residues. The trim removed 3 bases at V and 5 bases at J, leaving 12 bases unmatched. Germline loops: CDR1 MGHRA, CDR2 YSYEKL. The CDR3 region has the DNA TGCGCCAGCAGCCACGGAGGACAGGAGGGTGGTACTGAAGCTTTCTTT. Its translation: CASSHGGQEGGTEAFF.

The genes are TRBV5-5 and TRBJ1-4, with TRBD1 identical over 8 bases. J gave up 5 bases and V 4 bases, and 4 bases lay outside the gene matches. Germline loops: CDR1 SGHKS, CDR2 YYEKEE (reference sequence). The CDR3 contains 14 residues. The CDR3 sequence: CASSAGGWNEKLFF. The CDR3 coding sequence is TGTGCCAGCAGCGCAGGGGGCTGGAATGAAAAACTGTTTTTT.

Worth noting for this clone: A junction boundary mismatches the germline segment, possibly from a read error. The gene calls are TRBV7-7 and TRBJ2-3; unclear D gene. Germline lookup yields CDR1 SSHAT and CDR2 FNYEAQ (reference sequence). The CDR3 sequence is 16 residues long. Written as DNA, the CDR3 is TGTGCTAGCAGCCGCCATGTGGGTCCCACACCAGATACGCAGTATTTT. Protein sequence: CASSRHVGPTPDTQYF.

A word on this clone: The same CDR3 can be traced to other DNA sequences in this sample. The chain links TRBV5-1 to TRBJ2-2; D gene uncertain. Looked up from germline, CDR1 is SGHRS and CDR2 is YFSETQ. Trimming took 3 bases from V and 6 from J, leaving 6 bases between them. The CDR3 consists of 12 residues. CDR3 DNA: TGCGCCAGCAGCTCATCGGCCGGGGAGCTGTTTTTT. Its translation: CASSSSAGELFF.

This clone has only one observation. The J gene is TRBJ2-2, the V gene TRBV6-5; 7 nucleotides align to TRBD2. J was trimmed by 1 base and V by 2 bases; bases with no gene match: 4. Germline CDR1 is MNHEY and CDR2 is SVGAGI. This CDR3 region has 16 residues. This chain's CDR3 is CASSYNAGVNTGELFF. For the CDR3, the DNA is TGTGCCAGCAGTTACAACGCGGGGGTGAACACCGGGGAGCTGTTTTTT.

The chain carries TRBV7-6 and TRBJ2-2, with D unclear. Germline loops: CDR1 SGHVS, CDR2 FNYEAQ. V was trimmed by 5 bases and J by 2 bases, leaving 9 bases between them. The CDR3 has 14 residues. The CDR3, as DNA: TGTGCCAGCAGCCCCGAAGCCAACACCGGGGAGCTGTTTTTT. This gives the protein CASSPEANTGELFF.

The genes are TRBV6-6 and TRBJ1-1; perhaps TRBD1 as D (6 bases). The V gene's germline CDR1 is MNHNY and CDR2 SVGAGI (reference sequence). V was trimmed by 2 bases and J by 1 base, leaving 8 bases between them. The CDR3 sequence is 14 residues long. This CDR3 is CASSYATGNTEAFF. CDR3 sequence (DNA): TGTGCCAGCAGTTACGCGACAGGGAACACTGAAGCTTTCTTT.

The chain is built from TRBV28 and TRBJ1-2; weak D call: TRBD1 (5 bases). The CDR3 spans 17 residues. The germline gives CDR1 MDHEN, CDR2 SYDVKM. V shed 7 bases and J shed 7 bases, with 28 bases lying between them. The CDR3 here is CASTSAQGPGSLRGYTF. CDR3 bases: TGTGCCAGCACCTCGGCTCAAGGACCAGGGAGCTTGCGTGGCTACACCTTC.

The chain recombines TRBV28 with TRBJ2-2; D remains unclear. The CDR3 has 12 amino acids. CDR1 and CDR2 (germline): MDHEN, SYDVKM. Deletions cut 6 bases from V and 5 bases from J, with 7 bases between. CDR3 DNA: TGTGCCAGCAGCAAGACTACCGGGGAGCTGTTTTTT. Translated: CASSKTTGELFF.

This chain connects TRBV11-2 to TRBJ2-5; tentatively, D is TRBD2 (6 bases). The CDR3 length is 15 residues. Germline loops: CDR1 SGHAT, CDR2 FQNNGV. The ends were cut back, 5 bases at V and 2 bases at J, with 15 bases in the middle. CDR3 sequence (DNA): TGTGCCAGCAGCCCGCTGGGACTTAAACAAGAGACCCAGTACTTC. Amino acids: CASSPLGLKQETQYF.